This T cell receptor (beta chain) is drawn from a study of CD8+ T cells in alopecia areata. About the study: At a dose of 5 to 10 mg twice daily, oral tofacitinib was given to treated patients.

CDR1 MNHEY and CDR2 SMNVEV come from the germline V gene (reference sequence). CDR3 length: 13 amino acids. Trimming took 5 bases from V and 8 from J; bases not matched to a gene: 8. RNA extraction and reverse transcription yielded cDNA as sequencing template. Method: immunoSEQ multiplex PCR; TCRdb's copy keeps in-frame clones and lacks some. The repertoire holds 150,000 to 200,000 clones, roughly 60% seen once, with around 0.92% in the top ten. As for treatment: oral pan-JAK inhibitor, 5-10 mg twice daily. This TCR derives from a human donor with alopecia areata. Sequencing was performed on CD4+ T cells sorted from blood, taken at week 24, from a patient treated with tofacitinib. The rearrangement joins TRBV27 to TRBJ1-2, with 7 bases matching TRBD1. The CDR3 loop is CASSNHRGEGYTF. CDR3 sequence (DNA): TGTGCCAGCAGTAACCACAGGGGTGAAGGCTACACCTTC.